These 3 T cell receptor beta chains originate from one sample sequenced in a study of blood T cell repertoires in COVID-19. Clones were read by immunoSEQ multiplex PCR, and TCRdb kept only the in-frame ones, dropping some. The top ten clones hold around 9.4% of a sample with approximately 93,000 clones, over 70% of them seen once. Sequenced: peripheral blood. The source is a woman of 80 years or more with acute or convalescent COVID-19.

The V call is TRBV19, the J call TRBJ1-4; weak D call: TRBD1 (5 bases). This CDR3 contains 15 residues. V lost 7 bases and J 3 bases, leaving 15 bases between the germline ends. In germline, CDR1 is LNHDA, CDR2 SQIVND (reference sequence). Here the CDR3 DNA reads TGTGCCAGTAACCCTGGGGCAGCCTCTAATGAAAAACTGTTTTTT. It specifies CASNPGAASNEKLFF.

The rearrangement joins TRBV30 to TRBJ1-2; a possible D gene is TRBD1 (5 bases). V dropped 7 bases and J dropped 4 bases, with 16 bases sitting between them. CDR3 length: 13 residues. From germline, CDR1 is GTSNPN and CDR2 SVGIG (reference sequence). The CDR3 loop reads CASTLDSVYGYTF. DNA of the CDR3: TGTGCCTCTACCCTAGACAGCGTCTATGGCTACACCTTC.

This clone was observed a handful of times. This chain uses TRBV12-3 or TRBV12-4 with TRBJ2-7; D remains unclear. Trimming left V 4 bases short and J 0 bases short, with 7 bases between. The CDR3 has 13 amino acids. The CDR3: CASSSSSSYEQYF. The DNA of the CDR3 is TGTGCCAGCAGTTCTAGTAGCTCCTACGAGCAGTACTTC.